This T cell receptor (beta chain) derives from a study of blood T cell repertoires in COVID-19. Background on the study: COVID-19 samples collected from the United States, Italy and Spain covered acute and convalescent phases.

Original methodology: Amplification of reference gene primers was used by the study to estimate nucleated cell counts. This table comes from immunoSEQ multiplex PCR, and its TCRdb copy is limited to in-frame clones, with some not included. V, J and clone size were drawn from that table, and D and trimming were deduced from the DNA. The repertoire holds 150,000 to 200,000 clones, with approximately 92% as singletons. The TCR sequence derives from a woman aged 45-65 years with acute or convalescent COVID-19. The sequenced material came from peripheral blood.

The CDR3 DNA reads TGTGCCAGCAGCTTGGGGACTAACCTTGGTAGGAATGAGCAGTTCTTC. Protein: CASSLGTNLGRNEQFF. The V gene is TRBV7-3, the J gene TRBJ2-1; the match to TRBD2 covers 7 bases. From germline, CDR1 is SGHTA and CDR2 FQGTGA. The CDR3 covers 16 residues. With V trimmed by 3 bases and J by 7 bases, 12 bases remained unmatched.